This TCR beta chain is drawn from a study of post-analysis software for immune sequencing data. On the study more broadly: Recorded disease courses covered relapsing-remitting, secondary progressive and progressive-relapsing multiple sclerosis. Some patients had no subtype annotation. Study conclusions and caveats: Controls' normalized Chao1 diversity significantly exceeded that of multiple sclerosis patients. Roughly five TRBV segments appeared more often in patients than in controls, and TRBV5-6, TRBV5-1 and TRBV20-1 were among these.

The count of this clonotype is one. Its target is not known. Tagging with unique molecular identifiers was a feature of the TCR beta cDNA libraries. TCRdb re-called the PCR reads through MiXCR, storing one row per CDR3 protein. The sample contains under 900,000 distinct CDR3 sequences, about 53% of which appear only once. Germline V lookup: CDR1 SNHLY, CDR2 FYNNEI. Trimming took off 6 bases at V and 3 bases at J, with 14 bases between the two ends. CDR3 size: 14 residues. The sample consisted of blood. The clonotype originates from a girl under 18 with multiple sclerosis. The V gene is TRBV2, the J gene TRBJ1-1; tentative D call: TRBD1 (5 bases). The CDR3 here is CASRRQPRDTEAFF. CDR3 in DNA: TGTGCCAGCAGAAGACAGCCGCGGGACACTGAAGCTTTCTTT.